What follows are 26 T cell receptor beta chains derived from one specimen sequenced in a study of identical twins. TCRdb fed the 5' RACE reads into MiXCR, producing one record per CDR3 protein. The data contain around 960,000 distinct CDR3 sequences, about 12% of them singletons. These data were also filed under a second study, of yellow fever vaccine responses in identical twins.

The specimen was PBMCs. Receptors originate from a woman under 30 in good health.

V is TRBV12-3 or TRBV12-4 and J is TRBJ2-3, with 7 bases matching TRBD1. V was pared by 7 bases and J by 2 bases, with 12 bases of the junction left unmatched. This CDR3 spans 16 amino acids. The DNA for the CDR3 is TGTGCCAGCACTCCACTAGGGACAGTACCCACAGATACGCAGTATTTT. The encoded protein is CASTPLGTVPTDTQYF.

This clonotype was observed a handful of times. This chain uses TRBV9 with TRBJ2-1, with 13 bases matching TRBD2. Unmatched junction bases numbered 6, after V lost 4 bases and J lost 8 bases. CDR3 length equals 15 residues. CDR1 and CDR2 (germline): SGDLS, YYNGEE. CDR3 region: CASSTGTSGTDEQFF. CDR3 in DNA: TGTGCCAGCAGCACCGGGACTAGCGGGACGGATGAGCAGTTCTTC.

This clonotype was found many times. The gene calls are TRBV5-1 and TRBJ2-3; D uncertain. The V gene lost 4 bases and the J gene lost 6 bases, with 12 bases spanning the gap. Germline V gene data show CDR1 as SGHRS and CDR2 as YFSETQ. This CDR3 has 13 residues. The CDR3 DNA reads TGCGCCAGCAGCCCGGCCCAGGCGGATACGCAGTATTTT. Its translation: CASSPAQADTQYF.

This chain links TRBV12-3 or TRBV12-4 with TRBJ1-1; D uncertain. V dropped 2 bases and J dropped 7 bases, with 8 bases sitting between them. The CDR3 is 12 residues long. The CDR3 bases are TGTGCCAGCAGTTTATCGGGTCTTGAAGCTTTCTTT. It codes for CASSLSGLEAFF.

The V call is TRBV6-5, the J call TRBJ1-1, with TRBD1 as a possible D gene (6 bases). Germline loops: CDR1 MNHEY, CDR2 SVGAGI. V was cut by 5 bases and J by 6 bases, with 16 bases left in between. The CDR3 has 14 amino acids. The CDR3 DNA reads TGTGCCAGCAGTACCCGACAGGTGTACTCTGAAGCTTTCTTT. This translates into CASSTRQVYSEAFF.

The chain has TRBV13 and TRBJ2-4; tentatively, D is TRBD1 (6 bases). The CDR3 has 17 amino acids. The germline CDR1 and CDR2 sequences are PRHDT and FYEKMQ (reference sequence). Between the trimmed V and J ends, which lost 0 bases and 8 bases, there was a span of 20 bases. The CDR3 spells CASSLGQTGYSGDIQYF. The CDR3 DNA reads as TGTGCCAGCAGCTTAGGCCAAACAGGGTACTCAGGTGACATTCAGTACTTC.

V gene TRBV6-5 combines with J gene TRBJ2-7; maybe TRBD1 (5 bases). This CDR3 comprises 12 residues. The germline V gene has CDR1 MNHEY and CDR2 SVGAGI. V was trimmed by 6 bases and J by 2 bases, leaving 8 bases between them. The CDR3 is CASSGHTYEQYF. CDR3 in DNA: TGTGCCAGCAGCGGACACACCTACGAGCAGTACTTC.

This clonotype was picked up a small number of times. This chain joins TRBV7-9 and TRBJ2-7; possible D gene TRBD2, 6 bases. V lost 2 bases to trimming and J lost 9 bases, with 14 bases between them. The CDR3 is made up of 13 amino acids. The germline V gene encodes CDR1 SEHNR and CDR2 FQNEAQ (reference sequence). The CDR3 is CASSLTGVIGQYV. CDR3 DNA: TGTGCCAGCAGCTTAACGGGGGTAATAGGGCAGTACGTC.

V is TRBV18 and J is TRBJ1-2; D not resolved. Germline V CDR1 and CDR2: KGHSH, LQKENI. This CDR3 has 14 residues. With 4 bases removed from V and 6 bases from J, the gap between germline ends came to 15 bases. The chain's CDR3 is CASSQPERSDGYTF. CDR3 nucleotides: TGTGCCAGCTCACAGCCTGAGAGGTCCGATGGCTACACCTTC.

This clonotype was found a few times. The rearrangement links TRBV7-2 to TRBJ2-3, with D perhaps matching TRBD2 (6 bases). CDR3 size: 15 residues. Germline V gene sequence: CDR1 SGHTA, CDR2 FQGNSA. Trimming left V 5 bases short and J 7 bases short, with 19 bases between. This CDR3 is CASSRSGPTTNTQYF. The CDR3 nucleotides read TGTGCCAGCAGCCGCAGCGGGCCGACGACCAATACGCAGTATTTT.

The sample holds many counts of this clonotype. The rearrangement joins TRBV11-2 to TRBJ2-7; 7 bases are a match to TRBD1. In germline, CDR1 is SGHAT, CDR2 FQNNGV. With 6 bases clipped from V and 3 bases from J, the junction kept 11 bases outside the gene matches. The CDR3 length is 15 residues. The CDR3 loop is CASSLDRVSSYEQYF. Written as DNA, the CDR3 is TGTGCCAGCAGTCTAGACAGGGTGTCAAGCTACGAGCAGTACTTC.

The genes are TRBV12-3 or TRBV12-4 and TRBJ1-3; weak D call: TRBD1 (5 bases). The CDR3 covers 15 residues. Trimming took 9 bases from V and 0 from J, leaving 15 bases between them. The CDR3 DNA sequence: TGTGCCAGTTCGGACCAGGGATCCTCTGGAAACACCATATATTTT. Translating it yields CASSDQGSSGNTIYF.

This clonotype has only a few counts. The chain is built from TRBV7-9 and TRBJ2-2; possible D gene TRBD1, 5 bases. Germline CDR1 and CDR2: SEHNR and FQNEAQ (reference sequence). Trimming stripped 2 bases from V and 0 bases from J, with 13 bases between. This CDR3 is built from 17 residues. CDR3 residues: CASSLRQPASNTGELFF. CDR3 in DNA: TGTGCCAGCAGCTTACGACAGCCCGCATCGAACACCGGGGAGCTGTTTTTT.

At least ten counts were recorded for this clonotype. The junction shows a germline mismatch at one end, possibly a read error. V and J are TRBV3-1 and TRBJ2-2; D possibly corresponds to TRBD2 (5 bases). The CDR3 has 16 amino acids. Per the germline V gene, CDR1 is LGHDT and CDR2 is YNNKEL (reference sequence). The CDR3 loop reads CASSKRAGANTGELFF. Written as DNA, the CDR3 is TGTGCCAGCAGCAAACGGGCAGGCGCGAACACCGGGGAGCTGTTCTTT.

The genes are TRBV9 and TRBJ2-1; D perhaps matches TRBD1 (7 bases). The CDR3 length is 15 residues. With 0 bases removed from V and 9 bases from J, the gap between germline ends came to 16 bases. Per germline, CDR1 SGDLS and CDR2 YYNGEE. CDR3 DNA: TGTGCCAGCAGCGTAGTTGCAGGGGGGTCACCTGAGCAGTTCTTC. Protein: CASSVVAGGSPEQFF.

The chain links TRBV19 to TRBJ2-7; perhaps TRBD2 as D (5 bases). Germline lookup yields CDR1 LNHDA and CDR2 SQIVND (reference sequence). The V end was cut by 3 bases, the J end by 2 bases, with 8 bases between. This CDR3 contains 13 residues. The CDR3 region is CASSIKEAYEQYF. CDR3 nucleotide sequence: TGTGCCAGTAGTATCAAGGAGGCCTACGAGCAGTACTTC.

This clonotype was counted between two and nine times. V gene TRBV7-9 combines with J gene TRBJ2-1; D perhaps matches TRBD2 (5 bases). Germline-derived CDR1 and CDR2 are SEHNR and FQNEAQ (reference sequence). Trimming pared 8 bases from V and 5 bases from J, leaving 19 bases between. The CDR3 has 15 amino acids. CDR3 nucleotides: TGTGCCAGCGGGTCCTTTGAGGGCCCGAACAATGAGCAGTTCTTC. Translation gives CASGSFEGPNNEQFF.

A few counts support this clonotype. CDR3 in amino acids: CASSEVVRLNYGYTF. CDR3 nucleotide sequence: TGTGCCAGCAGTGAAGTGGTCAGACTTAACTATGGCTACACCTTC. The chain is built from TRBV6-1 and TRBJ1-2; no clear D. The length of the CDR3 is 15 residues. Germline V gene sequence: CDR1 MNHNS, CDR2 SASEGT. The germline V and J ends were trimmed by 1 base and 1 base, with 10 bases remaining between them.

In its sample, this clonotype was seen many times. The chain employs TRBV7-2 and TRBJ1-3; TRBD1 agrees at 7 bases. Trimming removed 5 bases from V and 0 bases from J; junction bases left unmatched: 4. Germline-derived CDR1 and CDR2 are SGHTA and FQGNSA. The CDR3 loop spans 15 amino acids. The CDR3 DNA sequence: TGTGCCAGCAGCCAGGACAGGTTCTCTGGAAACACCATATATTTT. Translation: CASSQDRFSGNTIYF.

This clonotype occurred many times. The chain employs TRBV6-5 and TRBJ2-5; 7 nucleotides align to TRBD1. Trimming at V came to 2 bases and at J to 1 base, leaving 1 base not matched to a gene. The CDR3 consists of 14 residues. CDR1 is MNHEY and CDR2 is SVGAGI in the germline V gene. Here the CDR3 DNA reads TGTGCCAGCAGTTACGGGACAGTCCAAGAGACCCAGTACTTC. It encodes CASSYGTVQETQYF.

The CDR3 coding sequence is TGCAGTGCCAAGGAGGATTCCGGGACATCGAACACCGGGGAGCTGTTTTTT. As protein: CSAKEDSGTSNTGELFF. The J gene is TRBJ2-2, the V gene TRBV20-1; tentatively, D is TRBD1 (6 bases). Per the germline V gene, CDR1 is DFQATT and CDR2 is SNEGSKA (reference sequence). Deletions cut 6 bases from V and 0 bases from J, with 20 bases between. The CDR3 covers 17 residues.

The J gene is TRBJ2-1, the V gene TRBV20-1; D may be TRBD2 (6 bases). Trimming stripped 0 bases from V and 1 base from J, with 13 bases between. The CDR3 sequence is 16 residues long. CDR1 is DFQATT and CDR2 is SNEGSKA in the germline V gene (reference sequence). CDR3 residues: CSARDESGPSYNEQFF. As DNA, the CDR3 is TGCAGTGCTAGAGATGAAAGCGGGCCTTCCTACAATGAGCAGTTCTTC.

This clonotype was found many times. V is TRBV5-1 and J is TRBJ2-1; 8 positions match TRBD2. CDR3 length: 16 residues. Trimming took 2 bases from V and 4 from J; bases not matched to a gene: 8. Germline assignment: CDR1 SGHRS and CDR2 YFSETQ. The CDR3 DNA reads as TGCGCCAGCAGCTTTGAAGCGGGAGCGGTGTACAATGAGCAGTTCTTC. The encoded protein is CASSFEAGAVYNEQFF.

There are a few counts of this clonotype. The gene calls are TRBV12-3 or TRBV12-4 and TRBJ2-7; D remains ambiguous. V lost 2 bases and J lost 2, with 7 bases in between. The CDR3 extends over 13 amino acids. The CDR3 region is CASSLSVPYEQYV. In DNA, the CDR3 is TGTGCCAGCAGTTTAAGTGTCCCCTACGAGCAGTACGTC.

This clonotype showed up many times. The genes are TRBV12-3 or TRBV12-4 and TRBJ2-5; the match to TRBD1 covers 7 bases. This CDR3 contains 13 residues. The ends lost 6 bases at V and 5 bases at J; junction bases unmatched: 6. This CDR3 is CASRSRQGETQYF. DNA of the CDR3: TGTGCCAGCAGATCTAGACAGGGTGAGACCCAGTACTTC.

This clonotype has only a few counts. This chain uses TRBV4-1 with TRBJ1-6; 9 bases line up with TRBD1. Per the germline V gene, CDR1 is MGHRA and CDR2 is YSYEKL. This CDR3 has 15 amino acids. Germline trimming cut 6 bases from V and 5 bases from J; bases unmatched to any gene: 5. CDR3 in amino acids: CASRETGGNNSPLHF. In DNA, the CDR3 is TGCGCCAGCAGGGAGACAGGGGGGAATAATTCACCCCTCCACTTT.